This T cell receptor (beta chain) was captured by sequencing in a study of identical twins. The CDR3 loop spans 13 amino acids. Trimming cost V 2 bases and J 4 bases, with 9 bases left between them. CDR1 is SGHRS and CDR2 is YFSETQ in the germline V gene. TCRdb fed the 5' RACE reads into MiXCR, producing one record per CDR3 protein. The table includes approximately 1.8 million distinct CDR3 sequences, under 35% detected once. Study-wide points: Out-of-frame beta sequences exhibited a weaker degree of excess twin sharing. Within twin pairs, the out-of-frame alpha sequences they shared showed excess low generation probability. Insertion counts were lower in abundant cord blood beta clonotypes, a trend that memory repertoires did not show.

This clonotype was observed many times. What it binds is not known. The TCR comes from a newborn girl in good health. The chain links TRBV5-1 to TRBJ1-2, with a weak D call TRBD1 (5 bases). The specimen was cord blood. CDR3 region: CASSFDSAYGYTF. Written as DNA, the CDR3 is TGCGCCAGCAGCTTCGACAGTGCCTATGGCTACACCTTC.